This TCR beta chain was documented in a study of OX40 agonist ivuxolimab in advanced cancers. Findings and limits, study-wide: Low normalized T-cell clonal expansion was additionally recorded for some nonresponders.

Data came from immunoSEQ multiplex PCR; TCRdb stores just in-frame clones and leaves some out. The sample shows about 88,000 clones, 70% to 85% of them seen only once. Germline V CDR1 and CDR2: SGHNT, YENEEA. The V gene lost 5 bases and the J gene lost 4 bases, with 2 bases spanning the gap. The CDR3 sequence is 11 residues long. As to this clone: Its antigen is not known.

V usage is TRBV11-3 and J usage is TRBJ2-2; no clear D gene. The sample was CD4+ or CD8+ T cells sorted from blood, taken in a trial of the OX40 agonist ivuxolimab. This clonotype originated in an adult with an advanced solid tumor such as melanoma, head and neck, liver or kidney cancer. Here the CDR3 reads CASSTTGELFF. The CDR3 region has the DNA TGTGCCAGCAGCACCACCGGGGAGCTGTTTTTT.